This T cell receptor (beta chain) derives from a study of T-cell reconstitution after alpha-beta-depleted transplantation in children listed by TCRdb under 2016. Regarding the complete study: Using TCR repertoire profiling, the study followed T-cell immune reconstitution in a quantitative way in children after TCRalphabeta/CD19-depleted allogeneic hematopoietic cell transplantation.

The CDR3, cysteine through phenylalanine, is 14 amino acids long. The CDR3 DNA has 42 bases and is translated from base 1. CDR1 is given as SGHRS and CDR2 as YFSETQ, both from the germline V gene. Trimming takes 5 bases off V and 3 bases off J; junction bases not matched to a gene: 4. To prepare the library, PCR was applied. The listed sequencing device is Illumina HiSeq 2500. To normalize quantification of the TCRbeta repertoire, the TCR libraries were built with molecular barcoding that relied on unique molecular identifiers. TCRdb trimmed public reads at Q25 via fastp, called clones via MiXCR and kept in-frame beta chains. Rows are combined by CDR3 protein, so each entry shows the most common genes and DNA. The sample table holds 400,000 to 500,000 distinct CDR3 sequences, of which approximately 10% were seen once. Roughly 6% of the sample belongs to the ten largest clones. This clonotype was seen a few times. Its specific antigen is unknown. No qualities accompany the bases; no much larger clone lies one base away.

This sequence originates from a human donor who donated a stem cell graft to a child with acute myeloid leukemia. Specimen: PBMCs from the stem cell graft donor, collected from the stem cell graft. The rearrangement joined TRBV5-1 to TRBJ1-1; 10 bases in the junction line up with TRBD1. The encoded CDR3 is CASRRDRGDTEAFF. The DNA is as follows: TGCGCCAGCAGACGGGACAGGGGTGACACTGAAGCTTTCTTT.